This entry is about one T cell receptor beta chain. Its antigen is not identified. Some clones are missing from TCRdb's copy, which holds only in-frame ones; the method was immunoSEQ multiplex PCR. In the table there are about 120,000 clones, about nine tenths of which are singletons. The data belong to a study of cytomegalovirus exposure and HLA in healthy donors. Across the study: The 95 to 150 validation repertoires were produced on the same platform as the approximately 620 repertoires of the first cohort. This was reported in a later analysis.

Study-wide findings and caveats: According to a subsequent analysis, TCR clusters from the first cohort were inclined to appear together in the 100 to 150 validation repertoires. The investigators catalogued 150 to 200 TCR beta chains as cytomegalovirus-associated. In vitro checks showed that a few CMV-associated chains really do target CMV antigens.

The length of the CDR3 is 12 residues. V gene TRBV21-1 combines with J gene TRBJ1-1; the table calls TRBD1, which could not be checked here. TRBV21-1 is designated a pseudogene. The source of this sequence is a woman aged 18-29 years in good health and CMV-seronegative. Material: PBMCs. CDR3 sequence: CASRNKNTEAFF. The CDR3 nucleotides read TGTGCCAGCAGAAACAAGAACACTGAAGCTTTCTTT.